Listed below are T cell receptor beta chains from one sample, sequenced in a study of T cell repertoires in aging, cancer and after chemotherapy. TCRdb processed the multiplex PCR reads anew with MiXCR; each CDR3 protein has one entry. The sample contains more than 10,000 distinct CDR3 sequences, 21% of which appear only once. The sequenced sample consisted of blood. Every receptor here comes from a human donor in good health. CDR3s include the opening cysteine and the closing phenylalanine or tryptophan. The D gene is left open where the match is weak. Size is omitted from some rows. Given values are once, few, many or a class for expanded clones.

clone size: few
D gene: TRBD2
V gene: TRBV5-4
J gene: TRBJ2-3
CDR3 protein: CASSGPSGGSTDTQYF
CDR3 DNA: TGTGCCAGCAGCGGACCTAGCGGGGGGAGCACAGATACGCAGTATTTT

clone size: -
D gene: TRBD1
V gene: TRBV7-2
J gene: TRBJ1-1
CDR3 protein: CASSFRDRNTEAFF
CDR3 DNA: TGTGCCAGCAGCTTCCGGGACAGGAACACTGAAGCTTTCTTT

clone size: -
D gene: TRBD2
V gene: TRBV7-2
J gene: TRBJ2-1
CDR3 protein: CASSFSGGDYNEQFF
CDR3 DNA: TGTGCCAGCAGCTTTAGCGGGGGGGATTACAATGAGCAGTTCTTC

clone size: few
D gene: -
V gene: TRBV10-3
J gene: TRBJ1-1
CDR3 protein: CAISDPTEAFF
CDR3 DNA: TGTGCCATCAGCGACCCCACTGAAGCTTTCTTT

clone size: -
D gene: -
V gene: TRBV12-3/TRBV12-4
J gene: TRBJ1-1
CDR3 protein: CASSLARGGGITEAFF
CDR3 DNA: TGTGCCAGCAGTTTAGCGCGGGGAGGGGGTATCACTGAAGCTTTCTTT

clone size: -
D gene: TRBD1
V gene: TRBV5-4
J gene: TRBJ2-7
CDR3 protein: CASSIRTGSYEQYF
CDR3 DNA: TGTGCCAGCAGCATCCGGACAGGGAGTTACGAGCAGTACTTC

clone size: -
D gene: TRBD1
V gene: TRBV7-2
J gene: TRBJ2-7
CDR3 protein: CASSTQGQGYEQYF
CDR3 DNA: TGTGCCAGCAGCACTCAGGGACAGGGATACGAGCAGTACTTC

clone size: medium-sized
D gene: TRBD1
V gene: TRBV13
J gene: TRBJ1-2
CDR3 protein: CASSLGQGVGGGYTF
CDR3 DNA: TGTGCCAGCAGCTTAGGCCAGGGGGTTGGAGGTGGCTACACCTTC

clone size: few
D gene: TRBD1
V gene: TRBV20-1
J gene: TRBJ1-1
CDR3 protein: CSANYRGGTEAFF
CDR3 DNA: TGCAGTGCTAACTACAGGGGTGGGACTGAAGCTTTCTTT

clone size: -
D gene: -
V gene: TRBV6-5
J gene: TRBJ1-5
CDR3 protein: CASSYSPGGNQPQHF
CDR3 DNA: TGTGCCAGCAGTTACTCGCCGGGGGGCAATCAGCCCCAGCATTTT

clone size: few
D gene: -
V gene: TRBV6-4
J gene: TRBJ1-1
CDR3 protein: CASSPYIWTEAFF
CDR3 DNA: TGTGCCAGCAGTCCATACATCTGGACTGAAGCTTTCTTT

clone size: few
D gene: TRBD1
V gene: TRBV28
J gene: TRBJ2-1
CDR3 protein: CASSSPNRGSGEQFF
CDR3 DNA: TGTGCCAGCAGCTCTCCCAACAGGGGATCGGGCGAGCAGTTCTTC

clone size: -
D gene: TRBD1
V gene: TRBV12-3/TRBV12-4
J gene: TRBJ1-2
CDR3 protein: CASGWSGTGYGYTF
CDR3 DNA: TGTGCTAGTGGCTGGTCCGGGACAGGCTATGGCTACACCTTC

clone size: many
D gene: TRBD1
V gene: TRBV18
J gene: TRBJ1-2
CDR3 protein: CASSPPGQGVGYTF
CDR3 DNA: TGTGCCAGCTCACCACCCGGACAGGGAGTCGGCTACACCTTC

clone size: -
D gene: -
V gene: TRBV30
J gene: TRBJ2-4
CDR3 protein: CAWSRRAVKNIQYF
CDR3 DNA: TGTGCCTGGAGTCGGAGGGCAGTTAAAAACATTCAGTACTTC

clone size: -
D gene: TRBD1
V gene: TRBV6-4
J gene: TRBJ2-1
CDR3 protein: CASRNPGQGLDEQFF
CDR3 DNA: TGTGCCAGCAGAAACCCGGGACAGGGCTTGGATGAGCAGTTCTTC

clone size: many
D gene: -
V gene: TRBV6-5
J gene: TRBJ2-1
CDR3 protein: CASSPDHSSYNEQFF
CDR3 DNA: TGTGCCAGCAGCCCCGATCATAGCTCCTACAATGAGCAGTTCTTC

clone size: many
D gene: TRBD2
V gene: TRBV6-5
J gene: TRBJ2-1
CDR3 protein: CASSYSLAGVSYNEQFF
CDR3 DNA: TGTGCCAGCAGTTACTCCCTAGCGGGGGTCTCCTACAATGAGCAGTTCTTC

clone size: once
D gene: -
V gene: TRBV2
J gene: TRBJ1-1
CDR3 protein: CASSGSFGTEAFF
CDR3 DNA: TGTGCCAGCAGTGGAAGTTTTGGCACTGAAGCTTTCTTT

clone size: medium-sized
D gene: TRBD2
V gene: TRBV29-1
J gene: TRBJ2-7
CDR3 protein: CSVEVLAGVYEQYF
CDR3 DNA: TGCAGCGTTGAAGTACTAGCGGGGGTGTACGAGCAGTACTTC

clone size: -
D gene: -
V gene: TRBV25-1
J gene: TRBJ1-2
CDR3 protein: CASSGSYGGYTF
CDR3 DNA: TGTGCCAGCAGCGGGAGCTATGGAGGCTACACCTTC

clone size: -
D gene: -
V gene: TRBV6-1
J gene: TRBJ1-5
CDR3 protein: CASRLTGQGRHQHF
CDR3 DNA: TGTGCCAGCAGGCTCACGGGGCAGGGACGGCACCAGCATTTT

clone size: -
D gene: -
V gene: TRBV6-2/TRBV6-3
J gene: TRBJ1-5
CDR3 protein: CASSYSSYNQPQHF
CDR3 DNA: TGTGCCAGCAGTTACTCGTCATATAATCAGCCCCAGCATTTT

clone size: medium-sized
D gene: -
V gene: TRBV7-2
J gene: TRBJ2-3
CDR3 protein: CASSVITDTQYF
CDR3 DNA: TGTGCCAGCAGCGTAATCACAGATACGCAGTATTTT

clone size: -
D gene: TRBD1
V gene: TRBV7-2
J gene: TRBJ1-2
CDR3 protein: CASSWGGQGSVGGYTF
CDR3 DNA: TGTGCCAGCAGCTGGGGGGGACAGGGAAGCGTGGGGGGCTACACCTTC

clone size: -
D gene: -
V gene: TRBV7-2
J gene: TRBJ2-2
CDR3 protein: CASAGSHTGELFF
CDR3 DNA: TGTGCCAGCGCGGGCTCACACACCGGGGAGCTGTTTTTT

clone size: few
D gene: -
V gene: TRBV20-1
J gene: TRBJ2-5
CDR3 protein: CSARDPTSQETQYF
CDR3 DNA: TGCAGTGCTAGAGACCCTACTAGTCAAGAGACCCAGTACTTC

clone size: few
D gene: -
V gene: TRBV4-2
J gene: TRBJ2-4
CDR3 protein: CASSQDSGGDIQYF
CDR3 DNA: TGTGCCAGCAGCCAAGATTCAGGGGGGGACATTCAGTACTTC

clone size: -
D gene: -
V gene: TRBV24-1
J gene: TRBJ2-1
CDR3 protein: CATSDWVGEQFF
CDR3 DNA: TGTGCCACCAGTGATTGGGTAGGTGAGCAGTTCTTC

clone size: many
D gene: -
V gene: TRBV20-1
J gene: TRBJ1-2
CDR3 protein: CSSGYGGYTF
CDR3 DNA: TGCAGCTCAGGGTACGGCGGCTACACCTTC

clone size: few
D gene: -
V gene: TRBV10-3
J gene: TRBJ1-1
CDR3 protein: CAISGGGRRTEAFF
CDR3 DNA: TGTGCCATCAGTGGGGGGGGGCGCCGGACTGAAGCTTTCTTT